A single T cell receptor beta chain is shown here with its context. The entry originates in a study of blood T cell repertoires in COVID-19. Background on the study: Spain, Italy and the United States supplied samples that represented acute and convalescent COVID-19. In each case, the material was cDNA or gDNA derived from T cells, B-cell-depleted T cells, or PBMCs.

V trimming: 5 bases; J trimming: 0 bases; junction bases outside the gene matches: 8. The CDR3 contains 17 residues. The germline V gene encodes CDR1 LNHDA and CDR2 SQIVND (reference sequence). Under the authors' procedure: From reference gene primer amplification, estimates of nucleated cell counts were derived. Clones were read by immunoSEQ multiplex PCR, and TCRdb kept only the in-frame ones, dropping some. Clone size and V and J calls were adopted from that table, with D and trimming inferred from the DNA. The sample gives approximately 300,000 clones, about 84% of which show up once; 1.5% to 2% is in the top ten.

The material sequenced was peripheral blood. The clonotype originates from a woman in her fifties or sixties with acute or convalescent COVID-19. The chain uses TRBV19 and TRBJ2-3, with 10 bases aligning to TRBD2. This CDR3 is CASSSGLAGASTDTQYF. As DNA, the CDR3 is TGTGCCAGTAGTTCAGGGCTAGCGGGAGCTAGCACAGATACGCAGTATTTT.